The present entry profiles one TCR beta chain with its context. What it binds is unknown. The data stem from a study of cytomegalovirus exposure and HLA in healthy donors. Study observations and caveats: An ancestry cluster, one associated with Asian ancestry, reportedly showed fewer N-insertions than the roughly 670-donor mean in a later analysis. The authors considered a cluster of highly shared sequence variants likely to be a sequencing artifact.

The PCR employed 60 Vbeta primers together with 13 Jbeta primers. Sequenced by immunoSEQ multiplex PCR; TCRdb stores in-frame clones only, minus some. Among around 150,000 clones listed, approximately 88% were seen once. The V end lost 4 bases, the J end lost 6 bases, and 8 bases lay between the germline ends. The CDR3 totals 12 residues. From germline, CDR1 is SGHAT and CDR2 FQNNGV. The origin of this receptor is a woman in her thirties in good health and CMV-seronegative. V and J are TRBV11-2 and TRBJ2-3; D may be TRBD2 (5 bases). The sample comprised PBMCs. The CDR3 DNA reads TGTGCCAGCAGCTATCCGGGGGATACGCAGTATTTT. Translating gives CASSYPGDTQYF.